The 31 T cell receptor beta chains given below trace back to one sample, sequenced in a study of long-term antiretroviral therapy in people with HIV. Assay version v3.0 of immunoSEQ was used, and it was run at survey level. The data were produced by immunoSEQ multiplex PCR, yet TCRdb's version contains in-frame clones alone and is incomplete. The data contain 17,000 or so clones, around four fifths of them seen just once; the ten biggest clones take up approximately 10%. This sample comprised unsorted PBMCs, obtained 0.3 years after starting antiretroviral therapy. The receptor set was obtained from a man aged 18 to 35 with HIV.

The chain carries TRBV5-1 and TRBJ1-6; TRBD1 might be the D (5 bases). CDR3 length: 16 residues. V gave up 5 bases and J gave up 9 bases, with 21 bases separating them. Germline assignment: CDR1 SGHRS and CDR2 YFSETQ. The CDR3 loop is CASSSGLLEEISPLHF. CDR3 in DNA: TGCGCCAGCAGTTCGGGACTTCTTGAAGAAATTTCACCCCTCCACTTT. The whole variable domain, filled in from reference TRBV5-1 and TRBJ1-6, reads KAGVTQTPRYLIKTRGQQVTLSCSPISGHRSVSWYQQTPGQGLQFLFEYFSETQRNKGNFPGRFSGRQFSNSRSEMNVSTLELGDSALYLCASSSGLLEEISPLHFGNGTRLTVT.

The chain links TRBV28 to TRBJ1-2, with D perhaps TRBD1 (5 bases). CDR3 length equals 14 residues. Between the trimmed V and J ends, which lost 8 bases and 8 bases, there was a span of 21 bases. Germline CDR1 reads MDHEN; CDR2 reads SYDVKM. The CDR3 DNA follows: TGTGCCAGCCGGCCCAGGGTCCAAGTTAGCGGCTACACCTTC. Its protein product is CASRPRVQVSGYTF.

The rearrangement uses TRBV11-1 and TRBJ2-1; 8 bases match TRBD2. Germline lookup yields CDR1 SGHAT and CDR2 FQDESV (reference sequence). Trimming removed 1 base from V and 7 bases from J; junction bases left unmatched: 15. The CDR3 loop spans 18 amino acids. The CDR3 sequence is CASSLGAGAAGGQNEQFF. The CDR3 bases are TGTGCCAGCAGCTTAGGGGCCGGGGCGGCGGGGGGCCAGAATGAGCAGTTCTTC.

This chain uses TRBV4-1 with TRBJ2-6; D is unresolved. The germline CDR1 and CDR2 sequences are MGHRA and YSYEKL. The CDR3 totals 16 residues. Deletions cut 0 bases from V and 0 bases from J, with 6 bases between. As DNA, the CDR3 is TGCGCCAGCAGCCAAGACAACTTCTCTGGGGCCAACGTCCTGACTTTC. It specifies CASSQDNFSGANVLTF.

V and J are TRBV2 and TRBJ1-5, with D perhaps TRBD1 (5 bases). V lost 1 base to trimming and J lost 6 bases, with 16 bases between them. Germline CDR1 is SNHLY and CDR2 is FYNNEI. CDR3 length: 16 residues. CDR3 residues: CASSEGGAGTTQPQHF. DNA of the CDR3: TGTGCCAGCAGTGAAGGGGGAGCAGGGACCACTCAGCCCCAGCATTTT.

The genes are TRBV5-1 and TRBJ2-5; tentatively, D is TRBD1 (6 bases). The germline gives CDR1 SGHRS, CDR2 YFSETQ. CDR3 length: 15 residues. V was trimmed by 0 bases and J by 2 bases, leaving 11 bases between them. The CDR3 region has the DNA TGCGCCAGCAGCTTGGAACAGGGTGGGCAAGAGACCCAGTACTTC. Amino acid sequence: CASSLEQGGQETQYF.

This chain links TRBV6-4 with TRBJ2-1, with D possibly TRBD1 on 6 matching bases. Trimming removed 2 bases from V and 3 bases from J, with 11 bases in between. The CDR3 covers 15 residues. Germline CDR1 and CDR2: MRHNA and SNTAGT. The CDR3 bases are TGTGCCAGCAGTGACCTCCGACAGGACTACAATGAGCAGTTCTTC. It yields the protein CASSDLRQDYNEQFF.

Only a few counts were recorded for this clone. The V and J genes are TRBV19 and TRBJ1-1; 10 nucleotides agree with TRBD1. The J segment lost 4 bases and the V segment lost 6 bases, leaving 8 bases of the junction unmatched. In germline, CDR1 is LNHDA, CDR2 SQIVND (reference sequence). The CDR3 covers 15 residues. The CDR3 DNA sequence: TGTGCCAGTAGGACGACAGGGGGCTCTCTCACTGAAGCTTTCTTT. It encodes CASRTTGGSLTEAFF.

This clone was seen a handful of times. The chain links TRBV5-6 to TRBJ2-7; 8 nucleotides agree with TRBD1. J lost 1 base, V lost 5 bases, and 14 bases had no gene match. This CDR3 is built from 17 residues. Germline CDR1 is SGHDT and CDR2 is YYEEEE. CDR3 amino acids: CASRSGTGGTRSYEQYV. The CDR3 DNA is TGTGCCAGCAGGTCCGGGACAGGCGGCACCAGGTCCTACGAGCAGTACGTC.

CDR3 sequence: CASRTGQGAGDTQYF. The CDR3 DNA is TGTGCCAGTAGAACGGGACAGGGGGCAGGAGATACGCAGTATTTT. This chain links TRBV19 with TRBJ2-3, with 12 bases that match TRBD1. The CDR3 covers 15 residues. The V gene end was trimmed by 6 bases and the J gene end by 5 bases; junction bases not matched to a gene: 6. Germline assignment: CDR1 LNHDA and CDR2 SQIVND (reference sequence).

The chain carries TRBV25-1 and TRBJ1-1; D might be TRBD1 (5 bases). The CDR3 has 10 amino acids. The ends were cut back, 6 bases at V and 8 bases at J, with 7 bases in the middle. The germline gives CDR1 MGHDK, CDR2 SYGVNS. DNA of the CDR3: TGTGCCAGCAGGGGACGGGAAGCTTTCTTT. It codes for CASRGREAFF. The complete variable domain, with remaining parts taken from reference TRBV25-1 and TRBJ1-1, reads EADIYQTPRYLVIGTGKKITLECSQTMGHDKMYWYQQDPGMELHLIHYSYGVNSTEKGDLSSESTVSRIRTEHFPLTLESARPSHTSQYLCASRGREAFFGQGTRLTVV.

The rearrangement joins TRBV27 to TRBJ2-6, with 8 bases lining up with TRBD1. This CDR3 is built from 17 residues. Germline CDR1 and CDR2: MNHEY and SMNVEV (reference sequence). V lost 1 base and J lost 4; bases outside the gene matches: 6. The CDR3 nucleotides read TGTGCCAGCAGTTTATGGACAGGGTCTGCGGGGGCCAACGTCCTGACTTTC. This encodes CASSLWTGSAGANVLTF.

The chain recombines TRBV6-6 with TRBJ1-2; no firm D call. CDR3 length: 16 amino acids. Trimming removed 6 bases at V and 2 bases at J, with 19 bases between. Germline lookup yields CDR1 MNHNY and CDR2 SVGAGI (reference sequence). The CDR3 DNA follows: TGTGCCAGCAGCTATTTTGAGGGCCTTCGGAACTATGGCTACACCTTC. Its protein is CASSYFEGLRNYGYTF.

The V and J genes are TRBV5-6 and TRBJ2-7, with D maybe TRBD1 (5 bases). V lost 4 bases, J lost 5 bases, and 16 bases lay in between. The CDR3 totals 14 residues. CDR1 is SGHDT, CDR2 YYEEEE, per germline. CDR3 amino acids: CASSLTAVRDEQYF. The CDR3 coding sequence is TGTGCCAGCAGCCTGACAGCTGTCCGGGACGAGCAGTACTTC.

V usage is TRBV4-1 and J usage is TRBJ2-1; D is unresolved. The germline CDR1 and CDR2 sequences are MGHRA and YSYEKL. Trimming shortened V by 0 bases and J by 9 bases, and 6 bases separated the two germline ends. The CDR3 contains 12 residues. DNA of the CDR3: TGCGCCAGCAGCCAAGATTGGAGTGAGCAGTTCTTC. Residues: CASSQDWSEQFF.

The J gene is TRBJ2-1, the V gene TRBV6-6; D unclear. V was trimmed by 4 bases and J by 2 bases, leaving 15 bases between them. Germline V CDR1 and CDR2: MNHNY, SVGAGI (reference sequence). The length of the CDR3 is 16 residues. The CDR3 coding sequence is TGTGCCAGCAGTTTAGGAGACCGGGCACCCTACAATGAGCAGTTCTTC. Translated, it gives CASSLGDRAPYNEQFF.

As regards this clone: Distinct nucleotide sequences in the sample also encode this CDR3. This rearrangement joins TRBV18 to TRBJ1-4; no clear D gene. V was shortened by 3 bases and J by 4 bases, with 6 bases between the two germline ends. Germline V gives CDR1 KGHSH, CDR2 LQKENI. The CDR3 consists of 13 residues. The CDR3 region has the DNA TGTGCCAGCTCACCGGGGAATAATGAAAAACTGTTTTTT. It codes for CASSPGNNEKLFF.

DNA for the CDR3: TGTGCCAGCAGAACAGGGAACAGCAATCAGCCCCAGCATTTT. As protein: CASRTGNSNQPQHF. The chain recombines TRBV6-5 with TRBJ1-5, with D perhaps matching TRBD1 (6 bases). Trimming removed 6 bases at V and 1 base at J, with 10 bases between. From germline, CDR1 is MNHEY and CDR2 SVGAGI. The CDR3 covers 14 residues.

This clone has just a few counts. The CDR3, as DNA: TGTGCCACCAGCAGCGATATACTGGGGGCAGGAGAAAAACTGTTTTTT. Its translation is CATSSDILGAGEKLFF. This rearrangement joins TRBV15 to TRBJ1-4, with D possibly being TRBD1 (6 bases). Germline V gives CDR1 LNHNV, CDR2 YYDKDF (reference sequence). V was cut by 3 bases and J by 8 bases, with 19 bases left in between. This CDR3 is 16 amino acids long. Combining the CDR3 with reference TRBV15 and TRBJ1-4 gives the whole variable domain DAMVIQNPRYQVTQFGKPVTLSCSQTLNHNVMYWYQQKSSQAPKLLFHYYDKDFNNEADTPDNFQSRRPNTSFCFLDIRSPGLGDTAMYLCATSSDILGAGEKLFFGSGTQLSVL.

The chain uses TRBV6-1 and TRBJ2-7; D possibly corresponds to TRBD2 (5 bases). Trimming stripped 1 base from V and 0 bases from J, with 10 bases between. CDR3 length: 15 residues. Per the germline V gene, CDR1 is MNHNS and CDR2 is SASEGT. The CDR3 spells CASSEERRSSYEQYF. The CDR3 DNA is TGTGCCAGCAGTGAAGAACGGAGGAGCTCCTACGAGCAGTACTTC.

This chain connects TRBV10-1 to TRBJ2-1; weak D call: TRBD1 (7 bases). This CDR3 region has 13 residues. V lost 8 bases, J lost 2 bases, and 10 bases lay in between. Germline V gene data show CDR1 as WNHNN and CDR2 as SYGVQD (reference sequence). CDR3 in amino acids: CASGGTAYNEQFF. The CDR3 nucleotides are TGCGCCAGCGGCGGGACAGCCTACAATGAGCAGTTCTTC.

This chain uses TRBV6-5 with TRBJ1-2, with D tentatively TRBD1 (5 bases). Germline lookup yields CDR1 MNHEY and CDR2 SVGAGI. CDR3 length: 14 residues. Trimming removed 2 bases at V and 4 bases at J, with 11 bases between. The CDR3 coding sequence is TGTGCCAGCAGTTACCCCGGACATCCCTATGGCTACACCTTC. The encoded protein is CASSYPGHPYGYTF.

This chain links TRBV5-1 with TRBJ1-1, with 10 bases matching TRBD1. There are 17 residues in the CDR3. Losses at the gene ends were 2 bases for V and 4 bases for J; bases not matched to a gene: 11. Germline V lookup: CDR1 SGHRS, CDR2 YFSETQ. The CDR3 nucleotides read TGCGCCAGCAGCTTTGGAGACAGGGGGCCTCCCACCACTGAAGCTTTCTTT. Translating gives CASSFGDRGPPTTEAFF.

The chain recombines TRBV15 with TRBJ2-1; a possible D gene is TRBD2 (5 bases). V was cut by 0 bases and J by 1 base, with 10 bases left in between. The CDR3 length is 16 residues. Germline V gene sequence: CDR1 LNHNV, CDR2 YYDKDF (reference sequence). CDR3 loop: CATSRDLAMSYNEQFF. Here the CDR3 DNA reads TGTGCCACCAGCAGAGATTTAGCGATGTCCTACAATGAGCAGTTCTTC.

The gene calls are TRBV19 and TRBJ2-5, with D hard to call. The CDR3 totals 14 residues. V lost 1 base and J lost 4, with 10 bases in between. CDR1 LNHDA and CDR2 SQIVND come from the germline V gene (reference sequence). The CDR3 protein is CASSIGSKGETQYF. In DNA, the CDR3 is TGTGCCAGTAGTATAGGATCTAAGGGAGAGACCCAGTACTTC.

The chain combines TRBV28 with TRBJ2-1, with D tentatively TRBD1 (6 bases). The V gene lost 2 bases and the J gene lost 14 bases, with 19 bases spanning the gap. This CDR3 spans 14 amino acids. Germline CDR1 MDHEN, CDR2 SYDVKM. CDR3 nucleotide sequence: TGTGCCAGCAGTTTAAGGGGACACAACTTTGGAGAGTTCTTC. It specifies CASSLRGHNFGEFF.

CDR3 sequence (DNA): TGTGCCAGCAGTGTGGGTACCTACGAGCAGTACTTC. Its protein product is CASSVGTYEQYF. This chain joins TRBV6-1 and TRBJ2-7; D is uncertain. V dropped 4 bases and J dropped 2 bases, with 6 bases sitting between them. This CDR3 is 12 amino acids long. Germline-derived CDR1 and CDR2 are MNHNS and SASEGT.

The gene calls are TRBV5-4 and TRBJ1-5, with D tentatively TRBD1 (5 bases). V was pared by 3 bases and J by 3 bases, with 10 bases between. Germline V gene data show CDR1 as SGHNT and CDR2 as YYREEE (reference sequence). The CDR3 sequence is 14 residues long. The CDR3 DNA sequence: TGTGCCAGCAGCTCCCGGGACTCCAATCAGCCCCAGCATTTT. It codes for CASSSRDSNQPQHF.

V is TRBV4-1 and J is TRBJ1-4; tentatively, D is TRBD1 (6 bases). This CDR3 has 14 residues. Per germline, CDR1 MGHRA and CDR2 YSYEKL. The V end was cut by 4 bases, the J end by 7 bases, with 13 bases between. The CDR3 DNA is TGCGCCAGCAGCCTCCAGGGGAGAGCTGAAAAACTGTTTTTT. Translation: CASSLQGRAEKLFF.

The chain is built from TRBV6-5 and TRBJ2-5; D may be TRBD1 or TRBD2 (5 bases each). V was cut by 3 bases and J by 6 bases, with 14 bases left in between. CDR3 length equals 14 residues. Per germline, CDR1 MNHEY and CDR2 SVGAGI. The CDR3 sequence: CASSYGQGRQTQYF. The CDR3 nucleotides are TGTGCCAGCAGTTATGGGCAGGGACGGCAGACCCAGTACTTC.

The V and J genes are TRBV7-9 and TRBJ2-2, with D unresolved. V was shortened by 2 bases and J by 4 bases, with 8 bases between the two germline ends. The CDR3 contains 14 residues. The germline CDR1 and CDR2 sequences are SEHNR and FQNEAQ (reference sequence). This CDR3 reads CASSLLGTTGELFF. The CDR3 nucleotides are TGTGCCAGCAGCTTACTGGGTACCACCGGGGAGCTGTTTTTT. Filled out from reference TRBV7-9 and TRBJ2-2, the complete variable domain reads DTGVSQNPRHKITKRGQNVTFRCDPISEHNRLYWYRQTLGQGPEFLTYFQNEAQLEKSRLLSDRFSAERPKGSFSTLEIQRTEQGDSAMYLCASSLLGTTGELFFGEGSRLTVL.